One TCR beta chain is described in this entry. This sample stems from a study of blood T cell repertoires in COVID-19. Self-reported history from a screening survey and questionnaire set each donor's cohort. The ends were cut back, 1 base at V and 5 bases at J, with 11 bases in the middle. Germline CDR1 and CDR2: MNHNY and SVGAGI (reference sequence). This CDR3 spans 14 amino acids. The data were produced by immunoSEQ multiplex PCR, yet TCRdb's version contains in-frame clones alone and is incomplete. The table records some 250,000 clones, over 80% of them present only once. Sequencing used PBMCs or T cells enriched from blood (not recorded which). V and J are TRBV6-6 and TRBJ1-1; D is undetermined. This clonotype was obtained from a human donor in a cohort exposed to, infected with or recovered from COVID-19 (not recorded which). The donor label of this sample is uncertain. This chain's CDR3 is CASSYLDLGTEAFF. The CDR3 DNA is TGTGCCAGCAGTTACTTGGACTTGGGGACTGAAGCTTTCTTT.